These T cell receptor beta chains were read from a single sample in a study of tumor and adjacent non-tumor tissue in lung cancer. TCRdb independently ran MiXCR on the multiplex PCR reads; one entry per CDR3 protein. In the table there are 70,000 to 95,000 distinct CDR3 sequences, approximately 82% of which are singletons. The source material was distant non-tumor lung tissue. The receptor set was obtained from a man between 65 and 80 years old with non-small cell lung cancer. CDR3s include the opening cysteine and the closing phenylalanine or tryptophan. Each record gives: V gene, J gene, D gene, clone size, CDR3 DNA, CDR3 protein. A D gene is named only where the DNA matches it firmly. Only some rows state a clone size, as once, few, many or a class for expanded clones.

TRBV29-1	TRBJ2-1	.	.	TGCAGCGTCCCCGGGACAAGGGGATACAATAAGCAGTTCTTC	CSVPGTRGYNKQFF
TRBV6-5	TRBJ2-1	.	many	TGTGCCAGCAGTTACGGTGTAGGGGATTACTACAGTGAGCAGTTCTTC	CASSYGVGDYYSEQFF
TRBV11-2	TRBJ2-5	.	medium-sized	TGTGCCAGCAGCTGGGGGGGCGAGACCCAGTACTTC	CASSWGGETQYF
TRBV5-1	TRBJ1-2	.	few	TGCGCCAGCAGTCGGGGAGGTGGTGGCTACACCTTC	CASSRGGGGYTF
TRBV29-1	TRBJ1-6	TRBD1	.	TGTAGCATTAAGGACAGGGATTGGTCACCCCTCCACTTT	CSIKDRDWSPLHF
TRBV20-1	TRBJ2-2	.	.	TGCAGTGCAGTTAGCGGAGAGAAGAACACCGGGGAGCTGTTTTTT	CSAVSGEKNTGELFF
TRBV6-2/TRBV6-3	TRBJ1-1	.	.	TGTGCCAGCAGTTACCTCTTGGCAGAGCCATCGAACACTGAAGCTTTCTTT	CASSYLLAEPSNTEAFF
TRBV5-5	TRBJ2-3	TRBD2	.	TGTGCCAGCAGCCTGACCCAAGCGGGGGACATATATACGCAGTATTTT	CASSLTQAGDIYTQYF
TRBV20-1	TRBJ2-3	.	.	TGCAGTGCTAGAGAAAAGGGCGTGACCCGGTTGGATACGCAGTATTTT	CSAREKGVTRLDTQYF
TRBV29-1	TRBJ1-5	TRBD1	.	TGCAGCGTCTCGGCAGGGGGCGGCAATCAGCCCCAGCATTTT	CSVSAGGGNQPQHF
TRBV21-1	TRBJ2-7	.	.	TGTACCAGCAGCCGCTGGGCCCCCGAAAGGACCGGACTCTACGAGCAGTACTTC	CTSSRWAPERTGLYEQYF
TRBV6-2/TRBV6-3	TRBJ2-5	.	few	TGTGCTAGCAGTACAAACCCAAGCCGGGAGACCCATTACTTC	CASSTNPSRETHYF
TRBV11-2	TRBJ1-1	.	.	TGTGCCAGCAACCCCCCTAACATTGGGGGCACTGAAGCTTTCTTT	CASNPPNIGGTEAFF
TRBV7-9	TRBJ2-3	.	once	TGTGCCAGCAGCTTGGCGGGCCCGTGGGGTACGCAGTATTTT	CASSLAGPWGTQYF
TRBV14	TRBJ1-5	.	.	TGTGCCAACAGCCCCGGGGGTAGCGGGGAAAGACAACCCCAGCATTTT	CANSPGGSGERQPQHF
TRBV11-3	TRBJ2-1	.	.	TGTGCCTGTAGCTTAGATCCCACGGGGGGCAGAGATGAGCAGTTCTTC	CACSLDPTGGRDEQFF
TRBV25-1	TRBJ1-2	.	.	TGTACCTGCAGTGAGTTGCACAATTGGCAGACCGGCTATACCTTC	CTCSELHNWQTGYTF
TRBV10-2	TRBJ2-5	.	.	TGCGCCAGCAGTACGGGACTGGTCCAAGAGACCCAGTACTTC	CASSTGLVQETQYF
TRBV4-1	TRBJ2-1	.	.	TGCGCCAGCAGCCAAGGGGGATTTCTCTATGAGCAGTTGTTC	CASSQGGFLYEQLF
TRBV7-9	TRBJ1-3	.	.	TGTGCCAGCAGCACCGCAGGGGCTGGAAACACCATATATTTT	CASSTAGAGNTIYF
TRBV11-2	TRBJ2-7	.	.	TGTGACAGCAGCCCTCCGTCCTACGAGCAGTACTTC	CDSSPPSYEQYF
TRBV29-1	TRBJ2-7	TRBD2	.	TGTAGCGTTGACAAACGCGGGGGTAGGCCTTACGAGCAGTACTTC	CSVDKRGGRPYEQYF
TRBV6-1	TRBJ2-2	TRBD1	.	TGTGCCAGCAGTGAATACAGGGGACCGTCGAACACCAGGGAGCTGTTTTTT	CASSEYRGPSNTRELFF
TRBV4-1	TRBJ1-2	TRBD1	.	TGCCCCAGCAGTCAGGAATGGGACAGATGGGATTATGGCTACACCTTC	CPSSQEWDRWDYGYTF
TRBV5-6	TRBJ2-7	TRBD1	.	TGTGCCAGCAGCCTGGAGGGACAGGTCACCTACGAGCAGTACTTC	CASSLEGQVTYEQYF
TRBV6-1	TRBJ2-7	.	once	TGTGCCAACGGAGTGAGAAGCTACGAGCAGTACTTT	CANGVRSYEQYF
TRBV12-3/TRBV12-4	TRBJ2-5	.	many	TGTGGCAGCAGTCACTTTGAGTACCAAGAGACCCAGTACTTC	CGSSHFEYQETQYF
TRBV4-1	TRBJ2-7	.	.	TGCGCCAGCAGCCGGACACTAGGGGGAGAGGGGGGCAAGCAGTACTTC	CASSRTLGGEGGKQYF
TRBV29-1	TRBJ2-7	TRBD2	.	TGCAGAGCTAGGACTAGCGGGATGCTTTTTTTC	CRARTSGMLFF
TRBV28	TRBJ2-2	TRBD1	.	TGTGCCAGCAGTCGTCCAACAGGGGCGGTCGGGGAGCTGTTTTTT	CASSRPTGAVGELFF
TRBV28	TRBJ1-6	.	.	TGTGCCAGCACTCCTACCTGGCAGTTTTATCATAACTTTGATAATTCACCCCTCCACTTT	CASTPTWQFYHNFDNSPLHF
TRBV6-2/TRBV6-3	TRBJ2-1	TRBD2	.	TGTGTCAGCAGTTACATACCTAGCGGTGGGCAGTTCTTC	CVSSYIPSGGQFF
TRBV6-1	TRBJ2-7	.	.	TGTGCCAGCAGAACAGGGCCCCGATACGAGCAGTACTTT	CASRTGPRYEQYF
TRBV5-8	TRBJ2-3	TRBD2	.	TGTGCCAGCAGCTTGGTCGAGCGGGGGCCGCTCACAGATACGCAGTATTTT	CASSLVERGPLTDTQYF
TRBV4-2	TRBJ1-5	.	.	TGTGCCGGAAGACAAGATCGGGGGAGCAGGCAACAGAATTTT	CAGRQDRGSRQQNF
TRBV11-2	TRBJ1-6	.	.	TGTGCCAACAGCGCCAGGGCCGTGGGTTCGTCCTATAATTCACCCCTCCACTTT	CANSARAVGSSYNSPLHF
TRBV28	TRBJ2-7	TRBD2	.	TGTACCAGCAGTTGGGAGGGGTTTTGGTACTTC	CTSSWEGFWYF
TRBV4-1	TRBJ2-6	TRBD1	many	TGCGCCAGCAGGCCCCAGTTGGGACAGGGCTCTGGGGCCAACGTCCTGACTTTC	CASRPQLGQGSGANVLTF
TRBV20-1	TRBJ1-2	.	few	TGCAGTGTTAGTGATGGGGGCTACACTTTC	CSVSDGGYTF
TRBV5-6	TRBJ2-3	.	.	TGTGCCAGCAGCTTGAGCCCGCGAAGTACGGATACGCAGTATTTT	CASSLSPRSTDTQYF
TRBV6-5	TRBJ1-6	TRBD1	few	TGTGCCAGCAGTTACTCGAGTTGGACAGGGGGTAATTCACCCCTCCACTTT	CASSYSSWTGGNSPLHF
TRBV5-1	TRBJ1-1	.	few	TGCGCCAGCAGCTTGGCCCCGACAGATCGGGCTGAAGCTTTCTTT	CASSLAPTDRAEAFF
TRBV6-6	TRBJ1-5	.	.	TGTGCCAGCAGTTACATGAAAGGGAGAGGGGAATCATTCGGCAATCAGCCCCAACTTTTT	CASSYMKGRGESFGNQPQLF
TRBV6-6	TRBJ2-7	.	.	TGTGCCAGCAGTTTCCCGGGACTCAACTACGAGCATAACTTC	CASSFPGLNYEHNF
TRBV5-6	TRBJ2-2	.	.	TGTACCAGCAGCTTTGAAACCGGGAACTCAGGCGGGGAGCTGTTTTTT	CTSSFETGNSGGELFF
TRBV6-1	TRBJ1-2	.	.	TGTGCCAGCAATGAGTGGACAGAGATTGGCTACACCTTC	CASNEWTEIGYTF
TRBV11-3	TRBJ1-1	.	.	TGTGCCAGCAGCTTCCGGGACATAGCCCTGAAGACTGAAACTTTCTTT	CASSFRDIALKTETFF
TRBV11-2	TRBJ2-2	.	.	TGTGCCAGCAGCTTATTTATGAGGACCGGGGAGCTGTTTTTT	CASSLFMRTGELFF
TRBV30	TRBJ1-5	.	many	TGTGCCTGGAGTGTACAAGCTGTGGGTCAGCCCCAGCATTTT	CAWSVQAVGQPQHF
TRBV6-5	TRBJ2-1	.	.	TGTACCAGTAATACCGGGAATGAGCAGTTATTC	CTSNTGNEQLF
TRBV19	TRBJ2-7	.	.	TGTGCCAATGGGCGGGGCTCCTACGAGCAGTACTTC	CANGRGSYEQYF
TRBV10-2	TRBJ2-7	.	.	TGCGCCAGCAGTGAGTCGGGACGATTACCCTACGAGCAGTACTTC	CASSESGRLPYEQYF
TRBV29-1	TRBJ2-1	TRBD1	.	TGTTGCGTCCCCGGGACAGGGGGATACAATGAGCAGTTCTTC	CCVPGTGGYNEQFF
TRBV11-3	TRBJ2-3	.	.	TGTGCCAGCATCCGTCGGGAAGTAAGCATAGATACACGGTATTTT	CASIRREVSIDTRYF